This T cell receptor (beta chain) was retrieved from a study of CD8 T cells in ankylosing spondylitis. Study observations and caveats: Disease-associated clones were CD8+ and fairly uncommon in peripheral blood. The study looked at matched synovial fluid samples from ankylosing spondylitis patients. Disease-linked clones were reported to be significantly enriched there. Earlier studies detected some motif variants in reactive arthritis synovial fluid and blood. There was a TCR beta motif, made of eight highly homologous variants, that appeared characteristic of ankylosing spondylitis blood.

Using quantitative 5'-RACE with molecular barcodes, the authors made TCR beta libraries. TCRdb ran MiXCR on the 5' RACE reads and lists one entry per CDR3 protein. The table shows around 390,000 distinct CDR3 sequences, with approximately 20% occurring only once. The germline V gene has CDR1 LGHNA and CDR2 YNFKEQ. The CDR3 has 15 residues. The V gene end was trimmed by 3 bases and the J gene end by 6 bases; junction bases not matched to a gene: 9. In its sample, this clonotype was seen a few times. Its matching antigen is unknown. Sequencing input: blood, either unsorted or a sorted T cell fraction (not recorded which). This clonotype originated in a male donor with ankylosing spondylitis. The gene calls are TRBV4-2 and TRBJ2-5; 8 bases line up with TRBD2. The DNA for the CDR3 is TGTGCCAGCAGCCAGAAGTCGGGGGGGGAGAAGACCCAGTACTTC. Protein sequence: CASSQKSGGEKTQYF.